This T cell receptor (beta chain) derives from a study of cytomegalovirus exposure and HLA in healthy donors. Amplification used 60 Vbeta primers and 13 Jbeta primers. Clones were read by immunoSEQ multiplex PCR, and TCRdb kept only the in-frame ones, dropping some. The profile shows around 120,000 clones, roughly 63% of them singletons. This CDR3 spans 15 amino acids. Trimming took off 1 base at V and 4 bases at J, with 11 bases between the two ends. The V gene's germline CDR1 is SEHNR and CDR2 FQNEAQ (reference sequence). Source material: PBMCs. V is TRBV7-9 and J is TRBJ1-5, with TRBD1 as a possible D gene (6 bases). The receptor comes from a man younger than 40 in good health and CMV-seropositive. This CDR3 reads CASSLGTDINQPQHF. CDR3 sequence (DNA): TGTGCCAGCAGCTTAGGGACAGATATTAATCAGCCCCAGCATTTT.